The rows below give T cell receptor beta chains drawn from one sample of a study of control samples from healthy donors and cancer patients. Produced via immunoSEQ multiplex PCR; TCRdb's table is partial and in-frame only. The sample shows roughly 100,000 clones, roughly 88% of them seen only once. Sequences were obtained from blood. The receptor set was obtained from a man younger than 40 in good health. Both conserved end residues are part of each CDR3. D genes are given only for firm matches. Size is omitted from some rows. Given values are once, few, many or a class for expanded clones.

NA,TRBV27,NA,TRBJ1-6,CASSSLTENSPLHF,TGTGCCAGCAGTTCACTGACAGAAAATTCACCCCTCCACTTT
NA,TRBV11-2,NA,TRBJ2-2,CASTLGLHTGELFF,TGTGCCAGCACCCTGGGACTCCACACCGGGGAGCTGTTTTTT
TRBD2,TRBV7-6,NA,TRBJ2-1,CASSIYLAGGSGNEQFF,TGTGCCAGCAGCATTTACCTAGCGGGAGGGTCTGGGAATGAGCAGTTCTTC
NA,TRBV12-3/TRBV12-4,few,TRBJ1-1,CASSHLTNTEAFF,TGTGCCAGCAGCCACTTAACGAACACTGAAGCTTTCTTT
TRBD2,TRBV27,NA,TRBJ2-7,CASSSPTSGAYEQYF,TGTGCCAGCAGTTCGCCGACTAGCGGGGCCTACGAGCAGTACTTC
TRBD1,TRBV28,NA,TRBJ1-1,CASSFPDRAGEAFF,TGTGCCAGCAGTTTTCCGGACAGGGCCGGTGAAGCTTTCTTT
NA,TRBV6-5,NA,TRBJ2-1,CASSRDYRTGNEQFF,TGTGCCAGCAGCCGGGACTATCGTACAGGGAATGAGCAGTTCTTC
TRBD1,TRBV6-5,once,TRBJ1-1,CASSPGTGPTEAFF,TGTGCCAGCAGTCCCGGGACAGGGCCCACTGAAGCTTTCTTT
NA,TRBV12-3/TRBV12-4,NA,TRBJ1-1,CASSFHAGAEAFF,TGTGCCAGCAGTTTTCACGCAGGGGCTGAAGCTTTCTTT
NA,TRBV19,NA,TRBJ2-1,CASTMAGSYNEQFF,TGTGCCAGTACCATGGCGGGTTCCTACAATGAGCAGTTCTTC
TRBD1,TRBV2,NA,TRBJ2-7,CASRGQGAGEQYF,TGTGCCAGCCGGGGACAGGGGGCGGGGGAGCAGTACTTC
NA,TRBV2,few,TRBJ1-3,CASEGTDSGNTIYF,TGTGCCAGCGAAGGGACGGACTCTGGAAACACCATATATTTT
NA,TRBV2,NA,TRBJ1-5,CASSAMGNQPQHF,TGTGCCAGCAGTGCTATGGGCAATCAGCCCCAGCATTTT
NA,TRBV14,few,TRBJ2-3,CASSQVRAADTQYF,TGTGCCAGCAGCCAAGTTCGGGCGGCAGATACGCAGTATTTT
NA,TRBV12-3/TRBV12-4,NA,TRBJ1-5,CASTLGQNQPQHF,TGTGCCAGCACCCTAGGACAGAATCAGCCCCAGCATTTT
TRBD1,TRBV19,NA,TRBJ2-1,CASRRQGPRRSSYNEQFF,TGTGCCAGTAGACGACAGGGACCTAGAAGAAGCTCCTACAATGAGCAGTTCTTC
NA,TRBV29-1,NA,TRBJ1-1,CSVTGQYEAFF,TGCAGCGTTACCGGACAGTATGAAGCTTTCTTT
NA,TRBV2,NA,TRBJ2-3,CASSGGTSRPTDTQYF,TGTGCCAGCAGTGGGGGAACTAGCAGGCCCACAGATACGCAGTATTTT
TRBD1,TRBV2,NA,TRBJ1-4,CASGGQGLGEKLFF,TGTGCCAGCGGGGGACAGGGGCTGGGTGAAAAACTGTTTTTT
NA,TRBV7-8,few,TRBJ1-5,CASSLELEYSNQPQHF,TGTGCCAGCAGCTTGGAGTTGGAATATAGCAATCAGCCCCAGCATTTT
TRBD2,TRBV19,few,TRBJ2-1,CASTPSGRASYNEQFF,TGTGCCAGTACCCCTAGCGGGAGGGCCTCGTACAATGAGCAGTTCTTC
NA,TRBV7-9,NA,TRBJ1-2,CASSLETVFGYTF,TGTGCCAGCAGCTTAGAGACAGTCTTTGGCTACACCTTC
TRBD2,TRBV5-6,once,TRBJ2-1,CASSSPLAGGPSEQFF,TGTGCCAGCAGCTCCCCACTAGCGGGAGGGCCCTCTGAGCAGTTCTTC
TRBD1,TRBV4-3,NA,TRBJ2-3,CASSPWDSSTDTQYF,TGCGCCAGCAGCCCCTGGGACAGCTCCACAGATACGCAGTATTTT
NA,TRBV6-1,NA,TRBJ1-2,CASSDRLNYGYTF,TGTGCCAGCAGTGACAGGCTTAACTATGGCTACACCTTC
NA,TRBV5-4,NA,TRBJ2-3,CASSGLDPPYTDTQYF,TGTGCCAGCAGCGGCCTAGACCCCCCATACACAGATACGCAGTATTTT
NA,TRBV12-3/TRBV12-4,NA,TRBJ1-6,CASSLMGASPLHF,TGTGCCAGCAGCCTGATGGGGGCTTCACCCCTCCACTTT
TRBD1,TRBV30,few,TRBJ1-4,CAWRGQGPEKLFF,TGTGCCTGGAGGGGACAGGGGCCTGAAAAACTGTTTTTT
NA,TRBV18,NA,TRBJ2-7,CASSPLAGSSYEQYF,TGTGCCAGCTCACCGCTGGCAGGGAGCTCCTACGAGCAGTACTTC
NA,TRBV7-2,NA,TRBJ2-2,CASSFSGFMGTGELFF,TGTGCCAGCAGCTTCTCAGGGTTCATGGGCACCGGGGAGCTGTTTTTT
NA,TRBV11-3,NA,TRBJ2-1,CASSLAGLDYNEQFF,TGTGCCAGCAGCCTCGCGGGCCTAGATTACAATGAGCAGTTCTTC
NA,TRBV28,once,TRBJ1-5,CASSTPLNNQPQHF,TGTGCCAGCAGTACCCCGTTGAACAATCAGCCCCAGCATTTT
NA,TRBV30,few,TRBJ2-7,CAWSVQLGEQYF,TGTGCCTGGAGTGTACAACTGGGAGAGCAGTACTTC
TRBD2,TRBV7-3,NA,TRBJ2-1,CASSLLGGPKNEQFF,TGTGCCAGCAGCCTTTTGGGAGGGCCGAAAAATGAGCAGTTCTTC
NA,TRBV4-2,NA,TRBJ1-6,CASSQDGFGGRDGTPLHF,TGTGCCAGCAGCCAAGATGGTTTCGGGGGGAGAGATGGGACACCCCTCCACTTT
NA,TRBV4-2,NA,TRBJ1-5,CASSQGQNQPQHF,TGTGCCAGCAGCCAAGGTCAGAATCAGCCCCAGCATTTT
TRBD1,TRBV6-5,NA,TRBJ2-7,CASSFRGQGAGEQYF,TGTGCCAGCAGTTTTCGAGGACAGGGGGCGGGAGAGCAGTACTTC
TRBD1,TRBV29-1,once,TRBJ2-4,CSVEGQTNIQYF,TGCAGCGTTGAGGGACAGACAAACATTCAGTACTTC
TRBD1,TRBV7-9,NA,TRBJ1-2,CASSPQGAGGYTF,TGTGCCAGCAGCCCCCAGGGGGCTGGTGGCTACACCTTC
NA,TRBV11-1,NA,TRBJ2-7,CASSLPSAWNEQYF,TGTGCCAGCAGCTTACCATCCGCGTGGAACGAGCAGTACTTC
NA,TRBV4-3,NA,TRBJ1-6,CASSQDRGGWSYNSPLHF,TGCGCCAGCAGCCAAGATCGAGGGGGATGGTCCTATAATTCACCCCTCCACTTT
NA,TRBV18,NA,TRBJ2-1,CASSPGIQNNEQFF,TGTGCCAGCTCACCTGGGATACAAAACAATGAGCAGTTCTTC
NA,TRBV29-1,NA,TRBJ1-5,CSVADQPQHF,TGCAGCGTTGCAGATCAGCCCCAGCATTTT
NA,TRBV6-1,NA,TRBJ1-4,CASSEFGGSNEKLFF,TGTGCCAGCAGTGAATTCGGGGGCTCTAATGAAAAACTGTTTTTT
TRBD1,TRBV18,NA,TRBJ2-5,CASSPLETGRETQYF,TGTGCCAGCTCACCACTGGAGACAGGGAGAGAGACCCAGTACTTC
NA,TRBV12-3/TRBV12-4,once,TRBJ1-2,CASSLGRRDGYTF,TGTGCCAGCAGTTTGGGTCGACGGGATGGCTACACCTTC
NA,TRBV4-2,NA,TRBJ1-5,CASSQDGDSNQPQHF,TGTGCCAGCAGCCAAGACGGTGATAGCAATCAGCCCCAGCATTTT
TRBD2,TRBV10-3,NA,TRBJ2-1,CAISETRTSGRADNEQFF,TGTGCCATCAGTGAGACCCGGACTAGCGGGAGGGCAGACAATGAGCAGTTCTTC
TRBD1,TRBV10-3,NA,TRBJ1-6,CAIRRGQYNSPLHF,TGTGCCATCAGGAGGGGACAGTATAATTCACCCCTCCACTTT
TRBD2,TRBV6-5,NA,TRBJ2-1,CASSSPLQRGYNEQFF,TGTGCCAGCAGTTCCCCCCTACAGCGGGGGTACAATGAGCAGTTCTTC
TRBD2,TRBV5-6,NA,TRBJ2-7,CASSLLAGGFSYEQYF,TGTGCCAGCAGCTTACTAGCGGGAGGGTTCTCCTACGAGCAGTACTTC
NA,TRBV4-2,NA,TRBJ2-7,CASSQDRGYEQYF,TGTGCCAGCAGCCAAGACCGCGGCTACGAGCAGTACTTC
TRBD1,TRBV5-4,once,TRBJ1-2,CASSLGPSQGVNYGYTF,TGTGCCAGCAGCTTGGGTCCCTCCCAGGGGGTCAACTATGGCTACACCTTC
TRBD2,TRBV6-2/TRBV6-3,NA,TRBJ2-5,CASSRPGLSGETQYF,TGTGCCAGCAGTCGCCCGGGACTAAGTGGAGAGACCCAGTACTTC